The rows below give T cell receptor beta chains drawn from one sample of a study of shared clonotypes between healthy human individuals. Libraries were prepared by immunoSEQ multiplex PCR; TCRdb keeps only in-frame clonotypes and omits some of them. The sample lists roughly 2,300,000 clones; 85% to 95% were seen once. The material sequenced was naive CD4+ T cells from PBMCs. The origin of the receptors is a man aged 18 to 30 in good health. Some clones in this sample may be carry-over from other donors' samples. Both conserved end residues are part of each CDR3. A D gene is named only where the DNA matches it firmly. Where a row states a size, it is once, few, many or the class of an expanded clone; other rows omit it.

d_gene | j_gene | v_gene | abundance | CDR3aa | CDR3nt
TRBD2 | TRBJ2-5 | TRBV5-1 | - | CASSLADAGAQETQYF | TGCGCCAGCAGCTTGGCAGATGCGGGAGCACAAGAGACCCAGTACTTC
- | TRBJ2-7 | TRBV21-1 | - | CASSKDRPGEQYF | TGTGCCAGCAGCAAAGATCGACCCGGCGAGCAGTACTTC
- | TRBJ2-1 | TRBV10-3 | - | CAISFGTSEINEQFF | TGTGCCATCAGTTTCGGGACCTCGGAGATCAATGAGCAGTTCTTC
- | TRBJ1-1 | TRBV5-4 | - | CASSLGGQNTEAFF | TGTGCCAGCAGCTTGGGTGGGCAGAACACTGAAGCTTTCTTT
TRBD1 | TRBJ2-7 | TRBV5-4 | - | CASTRDRGHEQYF | TGTGCCAGCACCAGGGACAGGGGCCACGAGCAGTACTTC
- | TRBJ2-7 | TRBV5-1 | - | CASSTVGSLLYEQYF | TGCGCCAGCAGCACGGTGGGCAGTCTTTTATACGAGCAGTACTTC
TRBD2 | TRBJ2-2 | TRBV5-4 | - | CASSLAGTSGRFTGELFF | TGTGCCAGCAGCTTGGCCGGGACTAGCGGGAGGTTTACCGGGGAGCTGTTTTTT
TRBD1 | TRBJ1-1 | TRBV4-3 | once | CASSPTPDRGYTEAFF | TGCGCCAGCAGCCCGACCCCGGACAGGGGGTACACTGAAGCTTTCTTT
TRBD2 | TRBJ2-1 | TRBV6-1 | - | CASSPLTSGRVEQFF | TGTGCCAGCAGCCCATTGACTAGCGGGAGGGTCGAGCAGTTCTTC
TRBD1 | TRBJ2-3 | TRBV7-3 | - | CASSLGTGITDTQYF | TGTGCCAGCAGCTTAGGGACAGGGATCACAGATACGCAGTATTTT
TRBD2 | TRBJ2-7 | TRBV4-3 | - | CASSPLGRAAGQYF | TGCGCCAGCAGCCCGTTGGGGAGGGCGGCGGGGCAGTACTTC
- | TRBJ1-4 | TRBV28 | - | CASIPGGATNEKLFF | TGTGCCAGCATCCCGGGGGGTGCAACTAATGAAAAACTGTTTTTT
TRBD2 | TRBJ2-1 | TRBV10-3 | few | CAIRERESYNEQFF | TGTGCCATCCGTGAGCGGGAATCCTACAATGAGCAGTTCTTC
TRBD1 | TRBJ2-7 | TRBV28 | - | CASSLFGTGSQYEQYF | TGTGCCAGCAGTTTATTCGGGACAGGGTCACAATACGAGCAGTACTTC
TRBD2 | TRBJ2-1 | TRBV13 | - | CASSATGLAGEIYNEQFF | TGTGCCAGCAGCGCTACGGGACTAGCGGGAGAGATCTACAATGAGCAGTTCTTC
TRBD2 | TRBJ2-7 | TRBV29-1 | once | CSVEETSGRYEQYF | TGCAGCGTTGAAGAGACTAGCGGGAGGTACGAGCAGTACTTC
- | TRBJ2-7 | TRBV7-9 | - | CASSSPPGTHYEQYF | TGTGCCAGCAGCTCACCACCGGGAACCCACTACGAGCAGTACTTC
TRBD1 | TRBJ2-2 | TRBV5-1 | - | CASSLAVTGGAGELFF | TGCGCCAGCAGCTTGGCTGTGACAGGGGGGGCCGGGGAGCTGTTTTTT
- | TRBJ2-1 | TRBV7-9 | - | CAHSNGARNEQFF | TGTGCGCACAGTAACGGGGCTCGGAATGAGCAGTTCTTC
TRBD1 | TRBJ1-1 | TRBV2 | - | CASSMTGGPDTEAFF | TGTGCCAGCAGCATGACAGGGGGGCCGGACACTGAAGCTTTCTTT
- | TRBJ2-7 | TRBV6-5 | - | CASLQSRGSQYEQYF | TGTGCCAGCCTCCAATCCAGGGGCTCCCAGTACGAGCAGTACTTC
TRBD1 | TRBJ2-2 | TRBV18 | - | CASSYFEQGASTGELFF | TGTGCCAGCTCCTACTTCGAACAGGGGGCGTCAACGGGGGAGCTGTTTTTT
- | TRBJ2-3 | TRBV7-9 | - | CASSLGAGQSTDTQYF | TGTGCCAGCAGCTTAGGGGCGGGTCAGAGCACAGATACGCAGTATTTT
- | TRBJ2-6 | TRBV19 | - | CATHEGRRSSGANVLTF | TGTGCCACTCATGAAGGCAGGCGTAGCTCTGGGGCCAACGTCCTGACTTTC
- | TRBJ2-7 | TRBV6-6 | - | CASRRQDNSYEQYF | TGTGCCAGCAGAAGACAGGACAACTCCTACGAGCAGTACTTC
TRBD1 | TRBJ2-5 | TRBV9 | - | CASSAAGGAETQYF | TGTGCCAGCAGCGCTGCAGGGGGCGCGGAGACCCAGTACTTC
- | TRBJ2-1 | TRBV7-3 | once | CASSRSGGASYNEQFF | TGTGCCAGCAGCCGATCAGGTGGAGCATCCTACAATGAGCAGTTCTTC
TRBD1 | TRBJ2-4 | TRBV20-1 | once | CSARGGGDQYF | TGCAGTGCTAGAGGAGGGGGCGATCAGTACTTC
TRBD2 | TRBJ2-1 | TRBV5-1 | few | CASSTASGYNEQFF | TGCGCCAGCAGCACCGCTAGCGGTTACAATGAGCAGTTCTTC
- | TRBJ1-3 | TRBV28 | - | CASSSYRFTTGLNTIYF | TGTGCCAGCAGTTCCTACCGATTTACGACAGGTTTAAACACCATATATTTT
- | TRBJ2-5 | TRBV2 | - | CASSGQVQETQYF | TGTGCCAGCAGTGGGCAGGTCCAAGAGACCCAGTACTTC
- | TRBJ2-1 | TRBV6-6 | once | CASRPGLLYNEQFF | TGTGCCAGCAGACCCGGACTCCTCTACAATGAGCAGTTCTTC
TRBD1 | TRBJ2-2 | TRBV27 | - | CASSLWDRGTGELFF | TGTGCCAGCAGTTTATGGGACAGGGGAACCGGGGAGCTGTTTTTT
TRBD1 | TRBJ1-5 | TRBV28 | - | CASSFLTGGWPQHF | TGTGCCAGCAGTTTTTTAACAGGGGGTTGGCCCCAGCATTTT
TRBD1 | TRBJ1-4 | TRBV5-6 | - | CASSTPGQGEKLFF | TGTGCCAGCAGCACTCCGGGACAGGGGGAGAAACTGTTTTTT
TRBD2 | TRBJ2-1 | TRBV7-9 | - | CASSHTSGGSYNEQFF | TGTGCCAGCAGCCACACCAGCGGGGGCTCCTACAATGAGCAGTTCTTC
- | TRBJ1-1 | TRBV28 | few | CASSPPIRTVRAFF | TGTGCCAGCAGCCCGCCAATTCGGACAGTACGAGCTTTCTTT
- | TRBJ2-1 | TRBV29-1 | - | CSVEYNEQFF | TGCAGCGTTGAATACAATGAGCAGTTCTTC
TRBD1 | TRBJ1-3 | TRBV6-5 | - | CASSYSGQGGGNTIYF | TGTGCCAGCAGTTACTCCGGACAGGGAGGTGGAAACACCATATATTTT
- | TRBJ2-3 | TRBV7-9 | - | CASSLTTGGDTQYF | TGTGCCAGCAGCTTAACCACCGGGGGAGATACGCAGTATTTT
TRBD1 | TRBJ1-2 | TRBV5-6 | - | CASSFKITGGVGYTF | TGTGCCAGCAGCTTCAAAATTACAGGGGGCGTCGGCTACACCTTC
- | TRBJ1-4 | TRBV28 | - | CASSALGVVNEKLFF | TGTGCCAGCAGTGCCCTCGGGGTAGTTAATGAAAAACTGTTTTTT
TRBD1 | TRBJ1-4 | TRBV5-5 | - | CASSSTGGEEKLFF | TGTGCCAGCAGCTCCACAGGGGGCGAGGAAAAACTGTTTTTT
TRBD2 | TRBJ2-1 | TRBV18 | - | CASSRLAGGLQTTYNEQFF | TGTGCCAGCTCACGACTAGCGGGAGGGCTCCAGACCACCTACAATGAGCAGTTCTTC
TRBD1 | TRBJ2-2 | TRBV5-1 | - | CASSTGTGGAPGELFF | TGCGCCAGCAGCACGGGGACAGGGGGCGCGCCCGGGGAGCTGTTTTTT
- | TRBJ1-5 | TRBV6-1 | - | CASRAAGRGDQPQHF | TGTGCCAGCAGGGCGGCGGGCCGTGGGGATCAGCCCCAGCATTTT